This TCR beta chain was obtained from a study of T cells in Graves' hyperthyroidism and ophthalmopathy. Overall study findings and caveats: A median around 6 months before onset, the model predicted ophthalmopathy.

This clonotype appeared many times. The antigen is unknown. Amplification yielded TCR beta CDR3 regions, with RNA transcripts as the source. HTBI primers drove first-round RT-PCR of the TCR CDR3. From the multiplex PCR reads, TCRdb called clonotypes with MiXCR, one entry per CDR3 protein. The table lists hundreds of thousands of distinct CDR3 sequences, roughly 40% of them singletons. V dropped 5 bases and J dropped 4 bases, with 20 bases sitting between them. Germline CDR1 SEHNR, CDR2 FQNEAQ (reference sequence). CDR3 length: 16 residues. Graves' hyperthyroidism qualified as stable when ophthalmopathy did not progress within 18 months.

Material for sequencing was blood. This chain links TRBV7-9 with TRBJ2-5; no definite D call. The sequence came from a man aged 18 to 30 with Graves' hyperthyroidism. The CDR3 is CASSHYRHPNTETQYF. The CDR3, as DNA: TGTGCCAGCAGCCACTACAGACACCCGAACACAGAGACCCAGTACTTC.